This T cell receptor beta chain was identified in a study of T cells in Graves' hyperthyroidism and ophthalmopathy (dated by TCRdb to the late 2010s). As for the study more broadly: Peripheral blood was sampled at the time of initial diagnosis, prior to any treatment. In addition, the study compared T-cell repertoires in thyroid tissue and in blood from roughly 6 Graves' hyperthyroidism patients. The paper describes TCR Vbeta CDR3 sequencing of 130 to 150 peripheral blood samples, made up of under 50 ophthalmopathy patients, around 78 hyperthyroidism patients and roughly 17 progressor patients. TCR V-J signatures able to tell the groups apart were searched for in a discovery cohort of more than 90 patients, of whom around 42 had Graves' ophthalmopathy and some 60 had stable Graves' hyperthyroidism. Following sampling, methimazole starting at 30 mg daily was given to hyperthyroidism patients, and high-dose intravenous methylprednisolone was given to ophthalmopathy patients. Prospective prediction of ophthalmopathy was tested in an independent validation cohort of under 20 hyperthyroidism patients and 15 to 17 patients who later progressed to ophthalmopathy. The 95 to 100 discovery patients were divided at random into training and test sets in a 7:3 ratio.

The paper as a whole reports these results and caveats: Sample size was not statistically predetermined, and blinding of investigators to group allocation was not performed. Most expanded thyroid clonotypes (frequency above 0.001) were also detected in blood, suggesting blood repertoires may reflect thyroid immune responses. A 13 V-J signature model separated ophthalmopathy from stable hyperthyroidism, with around 88% sensitivity and roughly 81% specificity in cross-validation and 80%/75% in testing. In validation, progression to ophthalmopathy was predicted by the model with roughly 69% sensitivity and roughly 72% specificity, a median of roughly 6.4 months before onset.

As for this clonotype: Its antigen is unknown. Per-base quality was not reported, and no clone a single base away is much larger than it.

TCR beta CDR3 regions were amplified from RNA transcripts. The TCR CDR3 was subjected to a first round of RT-PCR using the HTBI primer set and the Qiagen OneStep RT-PCR kit. The libraries were constructed in a second round of multiplex PCR and then size-selected and purified. Paired-end sequencing of the libraries was performed with 100 bp reads on an Illumina HiSeq2000. The original pipeline was this. SOAPnuke was used to process the raw data, throwing out any read that contained adapters or uncalled bases, had a mean Phred below 15, or lacked an exact constant-primer or identifier match. COPE v1.2.5 was used to merge the high-quality paired reads, and each unique nucleotide sequence was defined as a clonotype. MiTCR v1.1 was used to align the clonotypes against IMGT TRBV, TRBD and TRBJ reference segments. The analysis was restricted to V-J combinations with a frequency above 0.0001, which together covered 99.2% of the repertoires. A TCS score was defined as the ratio of F50 (clonal expansion) to E x V (chaos), with BLOSUM62-based TCRdist applied between CDR3 peptides within each V-J. Welch's t-statistics and random forest reduced 500 to 650 V-J features to 10 to 15, which were used in a naive Bayes classifier (R e1071). The Morisita-Horn index was used to measure how similar the thyroid and blood repertoires were. TCRdb cleaned the public reads at Q25 with fastp, built clones with MiXCR and kept in-frame beta chains. Duplicate CDR3 protein sequences are folded into a single record with the most common DNA and genes. TCRdb, not the original authors, processed these V and J calls. The sample contains about 840,000 distinct CDR3 sequences, 38% of them found a single time. The ten largest clones capture 7% to 10% of the sample.

V and J are truncated by 5 bases and 3 bases respectively, leaving an intervening sequence of 13 bases. Reading the germline V gene gives CDR1 MGHRA and CDR2 YSYEKL. The CDR3 covers 15 residues, taking in both the cysteine and the phenylalanine. The entry retains the CDR3 DNA only, 45 bases that are in frame from base 1. Stable Graves' hyperthyroidism was defined as no progression to ophthalmopathy during 18 months of follow-up. Hyperthyroidism patients were newly diagnosed, had a disease duration of under 2 months, and were aged 18 to 65 years. Patients with uncontrolled infections, other autoimmune diseases, pregnancy or lactation were excluded. Clinical symptoms, serum thyroxine and TRAb, thyroid ultrasound, and orbital computed tomography formed the basis for the diagnoses. PBMCs were isolated from about 9 ml of fresh peripheral blood by Ficoll-Paque density gradient centrifugation. Total RNA was extracted with Trizol reagent, and quality was checked on an Agilent 2100 Bioanalyzer.

This receptor chain uses TRBV4-1 and TRBJ2-2; the D gene is perhaps TRBD1, on 5 matching bases. Specimen: blood. This clonotype was sampled from a young man with Graves' hyperthyroidism. DNA sequence: TGCGCCAGCAGCGACCAGACAGCCCACACCGGGGAGCTGTTTTTT. It codes for CASSDQTAHTGELFF.